This T cell receptor (beta chain) derives from a study of T-cell memory formation after mild COVID-19. TCR alpha and TCR beta cDNA libraries with sample barcodes and UMIs came from 5'RACE using constant-segment primers. TCRdb re-analysed the 5' RACE reads in MiXCR, keeping a single row per CDR3 protein. The repertoire holds 250,000 to 350,000 distinct CDR3 sequences, with roughly a fifth as singletons. CDR3 length: 14 residues. Germline-derived CDR1 and CDR2 are SGHNT and YENEEA. V gave up 2 bases and J gave up 5 bases; unmatched junction bases: 3. The chain links TRBV11-3 to TRBJ2-1; TRBD1 matches at 7 bases. This clonotype was sampled from a man aged 18 to 29 who had mild COVID-19 (a few samples of this study predate the infection). Cell type and time point are not known. Input material: PBMCs or a T cell subset sorted from them (not recorded which). The CDR3 protein is CASSLQGENNEQFF. The CDR3 nucleotides read TGTGCCAGCAGCTTACAGGGGGAAAACAATGAGCAGTTCTTC.